These T cell receptor beta chains were read from a single sample in a study of T-cell memory formation after mild COVID-19. TCRdb analysed the 5' RACE reads with MiXCR anew, one entry per CDR3 protein. The table records 35,000 to 50,000 distinct CDR3 sequences, 6.1% of them present only once. The sequencing input was PBMCs or a T cell subset sorted from them (not recorded which). All receptors come from an adult who had mild COVID-19 (a few samples of this study predate the infection). Cell type and time point are not known. CDR3s include the opening cysteine and the closing phenylalanine or tryptophan. The order of the fields is clone size, D gene, CDR3 length, J gene, V gene, CDR3 DNA, CDR3 protein. A D gene is named only where the DNA matches it firmly. Not all rows give a size; the values are once, few, many and, for expanded clones, a class.

medium-sized TRBD2 16 TRBJ2-1 TRBV4-2 TGTGCCAGCAGCCAAGAAAGACTAGCGGGTCTCAATGAGCAGTTCTTC CASSQERLAGLNEQFF
many TRBD2 12 TRBJ2-7 TRBV29-1 TGCAGCGTTGGGGGAGCGGGGCGCCAGCAGTACTTC CSVGGAGRQQYF
few - 11 TRBJ1-4 TRBV18 TGTGCCAGCTCCCTTAATGAAAAACTGTTTTTT CASSLNEKLFF
- - 17 TRBJ2-3 TRBV24-1 TGTGCCACCAGTGATAACCCTTACGGATCTAGCACAGATACGCAGTATTTT CATSDNPYGSSTDTQYF
many TRBD2 13 TRBJ2-1 TRBV20-1 TGCAGTGCTCCCGGGACTATAGGAAATGAGCAGTTCTTC CSAPGTIGNEQFF
many TRBD2 14 TRBJ2-7 TRBV7-2 TGTGCCAGCAGCTTAGGGTTAGCGGGATACGAGCAGTACTTC CASSLGLAGYEQYF
many - 13 TRBJ2-1 TRBV3-1 TGTGCCAGCAGCCAAGGGGAAAGGAATGAGCAGTTCTTC CASSQGERNEQFF
many - 15 TRBJ2-1 TRBV5-1 TGCGCCAGCGGAGACGGGACGAACTCCTACAATGAGCAGTTCTTC CASGDGTNSYNEQFF
few - 19 TRBJ2-1 TRBV6-5 TGTGCCAGCAGTTACTTGGCGGGGTCCCCGTCCCCCTCGTACAATGAGCAGTTCTTC CASSYLAGSPSPSYNEQFF
- - 16 TRBJ1-1 TRBV5-1 TGCGCCAGCAGCTTGGACGGGGGCGCGGTTAACACTGAAGCTTTCTTT CASSLDGGAVNTEAFF
- TRBD1 13 TRBJ1-1 TRBV5-1 TGCGCCAGCAGCTCGGGTGGGACAGGGGGAGCTTTCTTT CASSSGGTGGAFF
- - 12 TRBJ1-5 TRBV20-1 TGCAGTGCTAGGCGGGGTAATCAGCCCCAGCATTTT CSARRGNQPQHF
many - 17 TRBJ2-5 TRBV27 TGTGCCAGCAGTCGAACCAATTCGGCAGGACAGCAAGAGACCCAGTACTTC CASSRTNSAGQQETQYF
many - 14 TRBJ2-3 TRBV29-1 TGCAGCGTTGGGTATGGGGGGAGTACAGATACGCAGTATTTT CSVGYGGSTDTQYF
few TRBD1 14 TRBJ2-7 TRBV6-6 TGTGCCAGCAGACTCCGGGACAGGGGCTACGAGCAGTACTTC CASRLRDRGYEQYF
few - 15 TRBJ1-6 TRBV5-6 TGTGCCAGCAGCAGAGGGTCCTCCTATAATTCACCCCTCCACTTT CASSRGSSYNSPLHF
few TRBD2 14 TRBJ2-7 TRBV20-1 TGCAGTGCTACCCCCACTAGCGGGGGCTCCGAGCAGTACTTC CSATPTSGGSEQYF
- TRBD2 15 TRBJ2-1 TRBV7-3 TGTGCCAGCAGCCCGGGACTAGCGGTGGTGGGTGAGCAGTTCTTC CASSPGLAVVGEQFF
- - 11 TRBJ1-1 TRBV3-1 TGTGCCAGCAGCCAACTCAATGAAGCTTTCTTT CASSQLNEAFF
many - 13 TRBJ2-3 TRBV6-5 TGTGCCAGCAGTTACCCGGGACGGAGTACGCAGTATTTT CASSYPGRSTQYF
- TRBD2 17 TRBJ2-6 TRBV4-1 TGCGCCAGCAGCCAAGGCGGGGGGCCCTCTGGGGCCAACGTCCTGACTTTC CASSQGGGPSGANVLTF
many - 13 TRBJ2-1 TRBV11-2 TGTGCCAGCAGCTTAGAGGGTTACAATGAGCAGTTCTTC CASSLEGYNEQFF
- - 16 TRBJ2-7 TRBV19 TGTGCCAGTAGTCTTTCAACAGGGAGTAGCGGCTACGAGCAGTACTTC CASSLSTGSSGYEQYF
many TRBD1 15 TRBJ2-7 TRBV4-2 TGTGCCAGCAGCCAGACCGGGACAGGAATATTCGAGCAGTACTTC CASSQTGTGIFEQYF
- - 14 TRBJ2-7 TRBV7-8 TGTGCCAGCAGCTTCAAAACAGGCGTGGGCGAGCAGTACTTC CASSFKTGVGEQYF
many - 14 TRBJ2-7 TRBV7-9 TGTGCCAGCATCGAGGGACGGCTAACCTACGAGCAGTACTTC CASIEGRLTYEQYF
- - 15 TRBJ2-3 TRBV25-1 TGTGCCAGCAGTGAGTCTCGGTCCTACACAGATACGCAGTATTTT CASSESRSYTDTQYF
- - 14 TRBJ2-2 TRBV7-2 TGTGCCAGCAGCTTACCTGGGCGGACCGGGGAGCTGTTTTTT CASSLPGRTGELFF
few - 15 TRBJ2-3 TRBV6-6 TGTGCCAGCAGGCCCCCAGGGGCGGCCACAGATACGCAGTATTTT CASRPPGAATDTQYF
many - 12 TRBJ2-5 TRBV7-2 TGTGCCAGCAGCTTAAACAAAGAGACCCAGTACTTC CASSLNKETQYF
many - 13 TRBJ1-1 TRBV12-3/TRBV12-4 TGTGCCAGCAGTTACAATGAAGGGTCAGAAGCTTTCTTT CASSYNEGSEAFF
- TRBD1 15 TRBJ2-1 TRBV6-5 TGTGCCAGCAGGAAAGACAGGGGAACCTACAATGAGCAGTTCTTC CASRKDRGTYNEQFF
- TRBD1 17 TRBJ1-1 TRBV5-4 TGTGCCAGCAGCTCCCCGGGACAGGGGCCCCAGAACACTGAAGCTTTCTTT CASSSPGQGPQNTEAFF
many TRBD1 16 TRBJ2-7 TRBV7-8 TGTGCCAGCAGCTTCGTTGGGGGACAGGCCATCTACGAGCAGTACTTC CASSFVGGQAIYEQYF
few - 15 TRBJ2-3 TRBV3-1 TGTGCCAGCAGCCAAGTAGCGCCTCCGGGGGATACGCAGTATTTT CASSQVAPPGDTQYF
- - 13 TRBJ2-3 TRBV27 TGTGCCAGCAGTCCCGGAGCGGAAAGGACGCAGTATTTT CASSPGAERTQYF
- - 17 TRBJ2-1 TRBV9 TGTGCCAGCAGCCCCGTTGTGGGGGGCGACGATTTTAATGAGCAGTTCTTC CASSPVVGGDDFNEQFF
many TRBD2 17 TRBJ2-1 TRBV7-2 TGTGCCAGCAGCTTTAAGTATAGCGGGAGAGGTTACAATGAGCAGTTCTTC CASSFKYSGRGYNEQFF
many - 14 TRBJ2-1 TRBV20-1 TGCAGTGCTAGAGATTGGGGGAAGAGGGATGAGCAGTTCTTC CSARDWGKRDEQFF
medium-sized TRBD1 15 TRBJ1-1 TRBV4-1 TGCGCCAGCAGCCAGCTCCGGGACAGGGGGTCTGAAGCTTTCTTT CASSQLRDRGSEAFF
many - 16 TRBJ1-6 TRBV6-5 TGTGCCAGCAGTTACTATATGGGATCAAATAATCCACCCCTCCACTTT CASSYYMGSNNPPLHF